This record looks at one T cell receptor beta chain sequence and its context. Germline V gene data show CDR1 as SGHTA and CDR2 as FQGTGA. V lost 3 bases to trimming and J lost 5 bases; unmatched junction nucleotides: 6. This CDR3 has 17 amino acids. The repertoire was sequenced with immunoSEQ multiplex PCR; TCRdb's copy has only in-frame clones and lacks some. The table includes 110,000 or so clones, 70% to 90% detected once. This sample was taken from a study of blood T cell repertoires in COVID-19. This TCR derives from a man aged 35-49 years with acute or convalescent COVID-19. The sequenced material came from peripheral blood. The rearrangement joins TRBV7-3 to TRBJ2-3; the match to TRBD2 covers 15 bases. The CDR3 nucleotides are TGTGCCAGCAGCTTGGGGACTAGCGGGGGGTTTGGAGATACGCAGTATTTT. Protein sequence: CASSLGTSGGFGDTQYF.